The 3 T cell receptor beta chains listed next were all sequenced from one sample in a study of T-cell memory formation after mild COVID-19 (dated by TCRdb to the early 2020s). Libraries were prepared through 5' RACE. The listed sequencing device is Illumina NovaSeq 6000. TCRdb redid the processing of the public reads, applying fastp at Q25 and MiXCR, and retained in-frame beta chains. Every CDR3 protein is listed once, alongside the most common genes and DNA of its rows. Present in this sample are about 340,000 distinct CDR3 sequences, 15% to 20% of which were seen just once. 20% to 25% of the sample lies in the top ten. What was sequenced was PBMCs or a T cell subset sorted from them (not recorded which). These receptors came from a man aged 18 to 30 who had mild COVID-19 (a few samples of this study predate the infection). The sample titles of this study are shuffled in the database, so cell type and time point are left out; the donor was told from shared clones.

This chain connects TRBV2 to TRBJ1-2; the D gene is possibly TRBD1 (5 bases). Germline V gives CDR1 SNHLY, CDR2 FYNNEI. This CDR3 region has 16 residues. V was trimmed by 5 bases and J by 4 bases, leaving 20 bases between them. CDR3 DNA sequence: TGTGCCAGCAGTAGTTATCAGCCGGGGGAAAGCTATGGCTACACCTTC. Amino acid sequence: CASSSYQPGESYGYTF.

The genes are TRBV13 and TRBJ2-5; tentative D call: TRBD2 (6 bases). This CDR3 spans 13 amino acids. The germline gives CDR1 PRHDT, CDR2 FYEKMQ (reference sequence). V shed 3 bases and J shed 9 bases, with 14 bases lying between them. The CDR3 sequence is CASSFRVSGSQYF. CDR3 coding DNA: TGTGCCAGCAGCTTCCGAGTGAGCGGGTCCCAGTACTTC.

This clonotype was observed once. The chain carries TRBV4-3 and TRBJ1-4; 7 bases are shared with TRBD1. J was trimmed by 7 bases and V by 3 bases; bases with no gene match: 14. The CDR3 totals 17 residues. CDR1 and CDR2 (germline): LGHNA, YSLEER. The CDR3 loop is CASSHLAAGGESEKLFF. The CDR3 DNA sequence: TGCGCCAGCAGCCACCTAGCCGCAGGGGGTGAGAGTGAAAAACTGTTTTTT.